This record looks at one T cell receptor (beta chain) sequence and its context. Here immunoSEQ multiplex PCR was the method, and the copy in TCRdb shows in-frame clones only, minus some. The sample holds fewer than 1.6 million clones, approximately 98.5% seen once. This sample was included in a study of shared clonotypes between healthy human individuals. The CDR3 has 14 amino acids. Germline V CDR1 and CDR2: LNHDA, SQIVND (reference sequence). Trimming stripped 2 bases from V and 4 bases from J, with 12 bases between. The sequenced sample was naive CD4+ T cells sorted from blood. Subset noted: CD45RA+ positively selected. The chain recombines TRBV19 with TRBJ2-7, with D hard to call. The TCR comes from a man between 25 and 39 years old in good health. CDR3 residues: CASSINVALYEQYF. The CDR3 DNA reads TGTGCCAGTAGTATAAATGTTGCCTTATACGAGCAGTACTTC. The whole variable domain, filled in from reference TRBV19 and TRBJ2-7, reads DGGITQSPKYLFRKEGQNVTLSCEQNLNHDAMYWYRQDPGQGLRLIYYSQIVNDFQKGDIAEGYSVSREKKESFPLTVTSAQKNPTAFYLCASSINVALYEQYFGPGTRLTVT.